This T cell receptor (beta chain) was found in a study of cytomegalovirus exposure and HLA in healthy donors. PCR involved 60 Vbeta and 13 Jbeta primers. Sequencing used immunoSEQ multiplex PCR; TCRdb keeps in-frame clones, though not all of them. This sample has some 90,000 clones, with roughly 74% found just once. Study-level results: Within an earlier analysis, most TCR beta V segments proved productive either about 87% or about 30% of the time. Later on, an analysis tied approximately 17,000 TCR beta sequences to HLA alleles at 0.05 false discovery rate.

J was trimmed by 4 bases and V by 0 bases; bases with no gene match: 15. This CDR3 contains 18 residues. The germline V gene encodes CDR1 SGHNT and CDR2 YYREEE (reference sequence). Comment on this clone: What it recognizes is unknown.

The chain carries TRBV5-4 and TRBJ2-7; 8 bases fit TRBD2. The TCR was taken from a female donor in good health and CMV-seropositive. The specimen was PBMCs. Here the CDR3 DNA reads TGTGCCAGCAGCTTGGCTGTTATGGGGTTAGCGGGGAATTACGAGCAGTACTTC. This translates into CASSLAVMGLAGNYEQYF.